The rows below give T cell receptor beta chains drawn from one sample of a study of CD8+ T cells in alopecia areata. Method: immunoSEQ multiplex PCR; TCRdb's copy keeps in-frame clones and lacks some. The table records 190,000 or so clones, 45% to 75% of them present only once. Specimen: CD4+ T cells sorted from blood, collected at week 4, from a patient treated with tofacitinib. The receptors here all came from a human donor with alopecia areata. The CDR3 runs from the conserved cysteine through the conserved F or W. A D gene is named only where the DNA matches it firmly. Rows may omit the clone size; those that give it use once, few, many or a size class.

>TRBJ1-1|TRBV25-1|.|.
CASSEYGSGGNTEAFF
TGTGCCAGCAGTGAATATGGGAGTGGCGGGAACACTGAAGCTTTCTTT
>TRBJ2-7|TRBV2|.|few
CASGRGQSYEQYF
TGTGCCAGCGGGAGGGGGCAGTCCTACGAGCAGTACTTC
>TRBJ1-1|TRBV7-2|.|.
CASSTGREAFF
TGTGCCAGCAGCACGGGACGTGAAGCTTTCTTT
>TRBJ2-7|TRBV30|.|.
CAWSGEYEQYF
TGTGCCTGGAGTGGAGAGTACGAGCAGTACTTC
>TRBJ2-1|TRBV4-1|.|once
CASRSVGGNEQFF
TGCGCCAGCCGCTCCGTGGGTGGGAATGAGCAGTTCTTC
>TRBJ1-1|TRBV28|.|.
CASSLYGFTEAFF
TGTGCCAGCAGTTTATACGGGTTCACTGAAGCTTTCTTT
>TRBJ2-5|TRBV25-1|.|.
CASSDRTGTETQYF
TGTGCCAGCAGTGACCGTACCGGCACAGAGACCCAGTACTTC
>TRBJ2-1|TRBV7-9|TRBD1|.
CASSLTQGDNEQFF
TGTGCCAGCAGCCTCACACAGGGGGACAATGAGCAGTTCTTC
>TRBJ2-5|TRBV4-1|.|.
CASSQDRGTDGETQYF
TGCGCCAGCAGCCAAGATAGAGGGACTGACGGGGAGACCCAGTACTTC
>TRBJ2-3|TRBV30|.|.
CAWSFRPHRADTQYF
TGTGCCTGGAGTTTTAGGCCACATCGCGCAGATACGCAGTATTTT
>TRBJ1-1|TRBV29-1|TRBD1|.
CSAGDRHTEAFF
TGCAGCGCAGGGGACAGACACACTGAAGCTTTCTTT
>TRBJ1-1|TRBV6-5|.|.
CASSYRGNTEAFF
TGTGCCAGCAGTTATAGGGGAAACACTGAAGCTTTCTTT
>TRBJ1-2|TRBV5-1|TRBD1|once
CASSRGTGEGYGYTF
TGCGCCAGCAGCCGCGGGACAGGGGAGGGCTATGGCTACACCTTC
>TRBJ2-5|TRBV29-1|.|.
CSVGPGGETQYF
TGCAGCGTTGGACCGGGCGGTGAGACCCAGTACTTC
>TRBJ2-5|TRBV6-6|.|.
CASSSSGGVGETQYF
TGTGCCAGCAGTTCCTCTGGCGGGGTGGGGGAGACCCAGTACTTC
>TRBJ1-2|TRBV30|.|few
CAWSRGRGVYGYTF
TGTGCCTGGAGTCGGGGCCGTGGAGTCTATGGCTACACCTTC
>TRBJ2-3|TRBV28|.|few
CATLAGRSYDTQYF
TGTGCCACCTTAGCAGGGCGCTCGTATGATACGCAGTATTTT
>TRBJ1-5|TRBV7-2|TRBD1|.
CASTSQGQGANQPQHF
TGTGCCAGCACCAGTCAGGGGCAGGGGGCGAATCAGCCCCAGCATTTT